The 15 T cell receptor beta chains listed next were all sequenced from one sample in a study of blood T cell repertoires in COVID-19. Sequencing used immunoSEQ multiplex PCR; TCRdb keeps in-frame clones, though not all of them. The sample holds about 190,000 clones, roughly 83% seen once. The sample consisted of PBMCs or T cells enriched from blood (not recorded which). The receptors originated from a woman aged 25 to 39 who had recovered from COVID-19.

V gene TRBV5-5 combines with J gene TRBJ2-3; TRBD1 matches at 10 bases. In germline, CDR1 is SGHKS, CDR2 YYEKEE (reference sequence). The CDR3 spans 18 residues. With 1 base clipped from V and 6 bases from J, the junction kept 14 bases outside the gene matches. The CDR3 DNA reads as TGTGCCAGCAGCTTGACGGTTTCGGGACAGGGGACGAGGGATACGCAGTATTTT. Its protein product is CASSLTVSGQGTRDTQYF. The full variable domain, its missing parts supplied by reference TRBV5-5 and TRBJ2-3, is DAGVTQSPTHLIKTRGQQVTLRCSPISGHKSVSWYQQVLGQGPQFIFQYYEKEERGRGNFPDRFSARQFPNYSSELNVNALLLGDSALYLCASSLTVSGQGTRDTQYFGPGTRLTVL.

The genes are TRBV9 and TRBJ1-3; D is ambiguous. CDR3 size: 13 residues. Germline CDR1 SGDLS, CDR2 YYNGEE. Trimming pared 2 bases from V and 0 bases from J, leaving 3 bases between. CDR3: CASSVSSGNTIYF. The CDR3 bases are TGTGCCAGCAGCGTCAGCTCTGGAAACACCATATATTTT.

The chain couples TRBV27 to TRBJ1-5, with TRBD1 matching over 9 bases. The CDR3 sequence is 15 residues long. V shed 6 bases, J shed 5 bases, and the junction held 8 bases outside the gene matches. Germline V gives CDR1 MNHEY, CDR2 SMNVEV (reference sequence). The CDR3 DNA reads as TGTGCCAGCAGCCCGGGACAGGGAAAATATCAGCCCCAGCATTTT. Translating it yields CASSPGQGKYQPQHF.

Only a few counts were recorded for this clone. The CDR3 nucleotides read TGTGCCAGCAGCTCCGGACAGTCTAATTCACCCCTCCACTTT. Translated: CASSSGQSNSPLHF. V is TRBV7-9 and J is TRBJ1-6; D may be TRBD1 (6 bases). Trimming took 4 bases from V and 6 from J, leaving 10 bases between them. Germline CDR1 reads SEHNR; CDR2 reads FQNEAQ (reference sequence). This CDR3 has 14 residues. Using reference TRBV7-9 and TRBJ1-6 for the parts outside the CDR3, the full variable domain is DTGVSQNPRHKITKRGQNVTFRCDPISEHNRLYWYRQTLGQGPEFLTYFQNEAQLEKSRLLSDRFSAERPKGSFSTLEIQRTEQGDSAMYLCASSSGQSNSPLHFGNGTRLTVT.

This chain joins TRBV18 and TRBJ1-5; tentative D call: TRBD1 (5 bases). V lost 1 base, J lost 2 bases, and 9 bases lay in between. The CDR3 is made up of 15 amino acids. The germline V gene encodes CDR1 KGHSH and CDR2 LQKENI. The CDR3 protein is CASSPQGQGNQPQHF. The CDR3 nucleotides are TGTGCCAGCTCACCACAGGGGCAGGGCAATCAGCCCCAGCATTTT.

The sample holds a few counts of this clone. Here the CDR3 DNA reads TGCGCCAGCAGCTTGGCCGCTCTAGCGGGAGACTCTGAGCAGTTCTTC. This translates into CASSLAALAGDSEQFF. This chain joins TRBV5-1 and TRBJ2-1, with 10 bases matching TRBD2. Germline values: CDR1 SGHRS, CDR2 YFSETQ. The CDR3 extends over 16 amino acids. J lost 9 bases, V lost 0 bases, and 9 bases had no gene match.

This rearrangement joins TRBV5-1 to TRBJ2-1, with TRBD1 matching over 7 bases. Germline V CDR1 and CDR2: SGHRS, YFSETQ. The CDR3 is 16 residues long. V was pared by 4 bases and J by 3 bases, with 10 bases of the junction left unmatched. The CDR3 coding sequence is TGCGCCAGCAGCCCATCACAGGGGTCCCTCTACAATGAGCAGTTCTTC. This sequence encodes CASSPSQGSLYNEQFF.

The chain links TRBV28 to TRBJ1-3, with D possibly matching TRBD1 (5 bases). This CDR3 spans 13 amino acids. Looked up from germline, CDR1 is MDHEN and CDR2 is SYDVKM. V was clipped by 6 bases and J by 2 bases, with 8 bases between them. CDR3 sequence (DNA): TGTGCCAGCAGGGCGGGGGCTGGAAACACCATATATTTT. This translates into CASRAGAGNTIYF.

This sequence joins TRBV6-1 and TRBJ1-1; D uncertain. Germline V lookup: CDR1 MNHNS, CDR2 SASEGT. With 2 bases removed from V and 6 bases from J, the gap between germline ends came to 13 bases. The CDR3 contains 14 residues. CDR3 sequence reads: CASSELARTPEAFF. CDR3 DNA sequence: TGTGCCAGCAGTGAATTAGCCAGAACCCCTGAAGCTTTCTTT.

The rearrangement joins TRBV24-1 to TRBJ1-2; tentatively, D is TRBD1 (6 bases). The CDR3 is 15 amino acids. Trimming removed 4 bases at V and 8 bases at J, with 19 bases between. In germline, CDR1 is KGHDR, CDR2 SFDVKD. DNA of the CDR3: TGTGCCACCAGTGAGTTGGGTCAGGGGATCGAAGGCTACACCTTC. This encodes CATSELGQGIEGYTF.

The gene calls are TRBV7-9 and TRBJ2-5; D possibly corresponds to TRBD1 (6 bases). Germline V gene lookup returns CDR1 SEHNR and CDR2 FQNEAQ (reference sequence). There are 15 residues in the CDR3. Trimming removed 1 base at V and 3 bases at J, with 12 bases between. Here the CDR3 reads CASSLGRTEEETQYF. Written as DNA, the CDR3 is TGTGCCAGCAGCTTAGGACGGACAGAGGAAGAGACCCAGTACTTC.

The V gene is TRBV27, the J gene TRBJ1-1; D remains ambiguous. CDR1 and CDR2 (germline): MNHEY, SMNVEV (reference sequence). The CDR3 is made up of 16 amino acids. With 3 bases removed from V and 6 bases from J, the gap between germline ends came to 20 bases. CDR3 nucleotides: TGTGCCAGCAGTTTCGGATCGGAGGGATCAGTCGCTGAAGCTTTCTTT. Translating gives CASSFGSEGSVAEAFF.

This chain links TRBV28 with TRBJ1-1; D not certain. Germline CDR1 and CDR2: MDHEN and SYDVKM. The germline V and J ends were trimmed by 2 bases and 9 bases, with 10 bases remaining between them. The CDR3 is 12 residues long. The CDR3 bases are TGTGCCAGCAGTTTAGGGCACGGGAAAGCTTTCTTT. It encodes CASSLGHGKAFF. Using reference TRBV28 and TRBJ1-1 for the parts outside the CDR3, the full variable domain is DVKVTQSSRYLVKRTGEKVFLECVQDMDHENMFWYRQDPGLGLRLIYFSYDVKMKEKGDIPEGYSVSREKKERFSLILESASTNQTSMYLCASSLGHGKAFFGQGTRLTVV.

The chain carries TRBV29-1 and TRBJ2-7, with a weak D call TRBD2 (6 bases). Germline V lookup: CDR1 SQVTM, CDR2 ANQGSEA. The CDR3 contains 12 residues. V lost 5 bases, J lost 3 bases, and 11 bases lay in between. The CDR3 protein is CSVPGLGYEQYF. The CDR3 region has the DNA TGCAGCGTTCCGGGACTTGGCTACGAGCAGTACTTC.

The chain recombines TRBV10-1 with TRBJ2-1; 8 bases are a match to TRBD2. Germline lookup yields CDR1 WNHNN and CDR2 SYGVQD (reference sequence). Trimming removed 3 bases from V and 0 bases from J; junction bases left unmatched: 10. The CDR3 runs to 18 residues. The CDR3: CASSETPGTSSSYNEQFF. CDR3 nucleotides: TGCGCCAGCAGTGAAACGCCGGGGACTAGTAGCTCCTACAATGAGCAGTTCTTC.